What follows describes a single T cell receptor (beta chain). The antigen remains unidentified. This CDR3 comprises 14 residues. Germline CDR1 and CDR2: LNHDA and SQIVND (reference sequence). With 1 base removed from V and 8 bases from J, the gap between germline ends came to 14 bases. Each CDR3 protein gets one entry after TCRdb re-called the reads with MiXCR. The sample yields roughly 350,000 distinct CDR3 sequences, approximately 35% seen once. This sample stems from a study of T cell repertoires in cytomegalovirus infection. About the research overall: Newly reported HLA-C-restricted and thoroughly characterized HLA-B-restricted CMV epitopes were employed. Study-wide findings and caveats: The ex vivo response was dominated by HLA-C-restricted CMV-specific TCR beta clonotypes.

The chain joins TRBV19 to TRBJ1-2, with D possibly being TRBD1 (5 bases). This material consisted of cultured PBMCs, taken from culture after CMV antigen stimulation. The receptor was isolated from a human donor in good health (CMV status not recorded). Some clones in this sample may be carry-over from other donors' samples. The CDR3 DNA is TGTGCCAGTAGTATAGTTGAGGGGATGGTGGGCTACACCTTC. It encodes CASSIVEGMVGYTF.